What follows are 14 T cell receptor beta chains derived from one specimen sequenced in a study of a mutant IDH1 vaccine in newly diagnosed glioma. TCRdb keeps only in-frame clones here, not all; method: immunoSEQ multiplex PCR. The data hold roughly 71,000 clones, with 86% observed a single time. Time point meaning: baseline, week 1 (first vaccination visit). Treatment of the sample: pre-vaccination baseline after standard-of-care therapy. Specimen: PBMCs, collected from a glioma patient treated with radiotherapy, temozolomide or both. These receptors all stem from a man aged 25-40 years with glioma.

The V call is TRBV30, the J call TRBJ2-1; D perhaps matches TRBD1 (5 bases). Trimming pared 2 bases from V and 4 bases from J, leaving 15 bases between. Germline CDR1 reads GTSNPN; CDR2 reads SVGIG (reference sequence). The CDR3 spans 15 residues. The CDR3 nucleotides read TGTGCCTGGAGTACGAGACAGAGGAGTTACAATGAGCAGTTCTTC. Residues: CAWSTRQRSYNEQFF.

The V gene is TRBV5-1, the J gene TRBJ2-1; D may be TRBD1 (5 bases). This CDR3 contains 15 residues. V shed 4 bases and J shed 6 bases, with 17 bases lying between them. Per germline, CDR1 SGHRS and CDR2 YFSETQ. For the CDR3, the DNA is TGCGCCAGCAGCGTGCAGGGCAGAATAATCAATGAGCAGTTCTTC. Its protein product is CASSVQGRIINEQFF.

The chain has TRBV11-2 and TRBJ2-4; 9 bases agree with TRBD1. The CDR3 length is 13 residues. Unmatched junction bases numbered 2, after V lost 4 bases and J lost 7 bases. Germline CDR1 reads SGHAT; CDR2 reads FQNNGV. CDR3 coding DNA: TGTGCCAGCAGCTCCGGGACAGGGAACATTCAGTACTTC. It specifies CASSSGTGNIQYF.

The genes are TRBV6-6 and TRBJ2-5, with D possibly TRBD1 on 5 matching bases. V was trimmed by 7 bases and J by 3 bases, leaving 18 bases between them. The CDR3 has 15 amino acids. CDR1 is MNHNY and CDR2 is SVGAGI in the germline V gene (reference sequence). CDR3 coding DNA: TGTGCCAGCACCCCAGGGATGGCGGTTAAAGAGACCCAGTACTTC. Translating gives CASTPGMAVKETQYF.

Regarding this clone: Mismatch with germline at one junction end may stem from a read error. In the same sample, other DNA sequences code for this CDR3. V and J are TRBV5-1 and TRBJ1-1, with a weak D call TRBD1 (6 bases). Looked up from germline, CDR1 is SGHRS and CDR2 is YFSETQ. The CDR3 extends over 12 amino acids. The DNA of the CDR3 is TGCGCCAGCAGCTTGTGGGGGGCGGAAGCCTTCTTT. Translation gives CASSLWGAEAFF.

The V call is TRBV2, the J call TRBJ2-1; D not certain. The CDR3 loop spans 14 amino acids. Germline assignment: CDR1 SNHLY and CDR2 FYNNEI. V lost 0 bases and J 9 bases, leaving 12 bases between the germline ends. CDR3 residues: CASSEAVVWGEQFF. CDR3 coding DNA: TGTGCCAGCAGTGAAGCGGTAGTATGGGGTGAGCAGTTCTTC. Full variable domain (remainder filled in from reference TRBV2 and TRBJ2-1): EPEVTQTPSHQVTQMGQEVILRCVPISNHLYFYWYRQILGQKVEFLVSFYNNEISEKSEIFDDQFSVERPDGSNFTLKIRSTKLEDSAMYFCASSEAVVWGEQFFGPGTRLTVL.

Of note for this clone: Mismatch with germline at one junction end may stem from a read error. This sequence joins TRBV6-5 and TRBJ1-1; D not certain. From germline, CDR1 is MNHEY and CDR2 SVGAGI. CDR3 size: 13 residues. CDR3 loop: CASSSRSGRLQIF. The CDR3 coding sequence is TGTGCCAGCAGCAGCCGAAGCGGGCGCCTTCAAATCTTT.

There are a few counts of this clone. The chain couples TRBV7-2 to TRBJ1-5; a possible D gene is TRBD1 (5 bases). V was clipped by 3 bases and J by 7 bases, with 10 bases between them. Germline CDR1 SGHTA, CDR2 FQGNSA. The CDR3 loop spans 13 amino acids. The CDR3 region is CASSLGGLQPQHF. The CDR3 region has the DNA TGTGCCAGCAGCTTGGGGGGTTTGCAGCCCCAGCATTTT. The complete variable domain, with remaining parts taken from reference TRBV7-2 and TRBJ1-5, reads GAGVSQSPSNKVTEKGKDVELRCDPISGHTALYWYRQSLGQGLEFLIYFQGNSAPDKSGLPSDRFSAERTGGSVSTLTIQRTQQEDSAVYLCASSLGGLQPQHFGDGTRLSIL.

The chain links TRBV4-2 to TRBJ1-6; no clear D. Trimming stripped 2 bases from V and 9 bases from J, with 26 bases between. Germline-derived CDR1 and CDR2 are LGHNA and YNFKEQ. This CDR3 is built from 19 residues. The CDR3, as DNA: TGTGCCAGCAGCCAACCTCCCTCCCAGGCGACCAAAGATGGTTCACCCCTCCACTTT. Its translation: CASSQPPSQATKDGSPLHF.

This clone occurred a few times. The sample has other DNA sequences that encode this CDR3 too. The chain couples TRBV5-1 to TRBJ2-7; D is unresolved. V was clipped by 0 bases and J by 1 base, with 5 bases between them. The germline V gene encodes CDR1 SGHRS and CDR2 YFSETQ. This CDR3 has 13 amino acids. This chain's CDR3 is CASSLGSSYEQYF. The CDR3 DNA reads as TGCGCCAGCAGCTTGGGATCTTCCTACGAGCAGTACTTC.

The V call is TRBV10-1, the J call TRBJ2-7, with 10 bases lining up with TRBD2. Germline CDR1 is WNHNN and CDR2 is SYGVQD (reference sequence). This CDR3 contains 16 residues. V was clipped by 8 bases and J by 4 bases; unmatched bases: 14. DNA of the CDR3: TGCGCCAGCTCTCCACCCCAGCGGGGGGGCAGGTACGAGCAGTACTTC. This codes for CASSPPQRGGRYEQYF.

The gene calls are TRBV20-1 and TRBJ2-1; D is unclear. V lost 5 bases, J lost 6 bases, and 8 bases lay in between. This CDR3 is 11 amino acids long. Germline V gene lookup returns CDR1 DFQATT and CDR2 SNEGSKA (reference sequence). Here the CDR3 DNA reads TGCAGTGCTGGGGTAGGCAATGAGCAGTTCTTC. Translation gives CSAGVGNEQFF.

The rearrangement joins TRBV2 to TRBJ1-5, with D perhaps TRBD1 (6 bases). From germline, CDR1 is SNHLY and CDR2 FYNNEI. The CDR3 contains 14 residues. V lost 7 bases and J 0 bases, leaving 10 bases between the germline ends. CDR3 protein: CASKRGDSNQPQHF. CDR3 coding DNA: TGTGCCAGCAAAAGGGGGGATAGCAATCAGCCCCAGCATTTT.

The V gene is TRBV11-2, the J gene TRBJ2-5, with no clear D. The germline CDR1 and CDR2 sequences are SGHAT and FQNNGV. V dropped 6 bases and J dropped 10 bases, with 15 bases sitting between them. This CDR3 is 12 amino acids long. CDR3: CASSLPPPDQYF. The CDR3 nucleotides read TGTGCCAGCAGTCTTCCCCCACCTGACCAGTACTTC. Variable domain in full (rest from reference TRBV11-2 and TRBJ2-5): EAGVAQSPRYKIIEKRQSVAFWCNPISGHATLYWYQQILGQGPKLLIQFQNNGVVDDSQLPKDRFSAERLKGVDSTLKIQPAKLEDSAVYLCASSLPPPDQYFGPGTRLLVL.